This T cell receptor beta chain was retrieved from a study of OX40 agonist ivuxolimab in advanced cancers. For the study at large: At about 82% male, the cohort had a mean age of roughly 60 years, ranging from about 20 to 79.

With 5 bases removed from V and 6 bases from J, the gap between germline ends came to 13 bases. CDR3 length equals 13 residues. Germline values: CDR1 SGHTA, CDR2 FQGNSA. TCRdb's table, derived via immunoSEQ multiplex PCR, lists solely in-frame clones and lacks some. The sample lists tens of thousands of clones, more than 75% seen once, with 3% to 5% in the top ten. This clone has just a few counts. As yet, its antigen is unknown. Study-wide findings and caveats: Antigen specificity of clonally expanded peripheral T cells was not established. Clonal expansion from baseline to week 6 occurred in both CD4+ and CD8+ T cells. Normalized expansion of T-cell clones was also low for some nonresponders.

J is TRBJ2-5 and V is TRBV7-2; D call uncertain. Sequenced material: CD4+ or CD8+ T cells sorted from blood, taken in a trial of the OX40 agonist ivuxolimab. This TCR was recovered from an adult with an advanced solid tumor such as melanoma, head and neck, liver or kidney cancer. The CDR3 coding sequence is TGTGCCAGCAGCCCGACGGCATCACAGACCCAGTACTTC. The encoded protein is CASSPTASQTQYF.